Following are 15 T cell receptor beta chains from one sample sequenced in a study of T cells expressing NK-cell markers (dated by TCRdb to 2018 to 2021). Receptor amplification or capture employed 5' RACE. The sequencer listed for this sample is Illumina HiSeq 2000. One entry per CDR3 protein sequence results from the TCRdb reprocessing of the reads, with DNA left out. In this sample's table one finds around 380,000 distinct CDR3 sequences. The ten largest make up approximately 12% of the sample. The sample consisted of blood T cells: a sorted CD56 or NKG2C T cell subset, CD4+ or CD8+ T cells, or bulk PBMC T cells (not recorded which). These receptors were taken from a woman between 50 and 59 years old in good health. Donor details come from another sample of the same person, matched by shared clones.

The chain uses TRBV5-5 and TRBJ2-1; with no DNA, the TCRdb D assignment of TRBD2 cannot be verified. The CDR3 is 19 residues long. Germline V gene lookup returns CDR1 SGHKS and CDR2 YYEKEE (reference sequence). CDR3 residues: CASSAPGLAGEIPYNEQFF.

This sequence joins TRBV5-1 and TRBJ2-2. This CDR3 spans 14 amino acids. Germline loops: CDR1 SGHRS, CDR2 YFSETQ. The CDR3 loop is CASSLAYKTGELFF.

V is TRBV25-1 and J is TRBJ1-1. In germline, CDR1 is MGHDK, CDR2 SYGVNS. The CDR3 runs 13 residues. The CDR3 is CASSESNPRGAFF.

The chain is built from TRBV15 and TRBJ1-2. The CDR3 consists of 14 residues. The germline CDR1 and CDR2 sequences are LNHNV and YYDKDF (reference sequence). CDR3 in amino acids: CATSRSRVGDGYTF.

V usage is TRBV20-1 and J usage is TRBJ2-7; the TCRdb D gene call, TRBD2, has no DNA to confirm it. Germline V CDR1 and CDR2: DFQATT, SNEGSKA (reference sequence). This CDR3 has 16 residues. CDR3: CSARDLSGRSVYEQYF.

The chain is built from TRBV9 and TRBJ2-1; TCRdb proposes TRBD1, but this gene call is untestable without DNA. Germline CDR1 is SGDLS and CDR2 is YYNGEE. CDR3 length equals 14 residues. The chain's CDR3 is CASSVGQGADEQFF.

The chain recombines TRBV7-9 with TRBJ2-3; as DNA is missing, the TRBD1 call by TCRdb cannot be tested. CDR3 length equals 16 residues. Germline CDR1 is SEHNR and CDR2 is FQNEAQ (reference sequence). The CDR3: CASSFSRDRRTDTQYF.

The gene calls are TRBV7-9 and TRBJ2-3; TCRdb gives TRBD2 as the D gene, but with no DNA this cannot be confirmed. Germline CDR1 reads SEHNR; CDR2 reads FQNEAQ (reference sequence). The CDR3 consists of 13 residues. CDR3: CAYQASGGDTQYF. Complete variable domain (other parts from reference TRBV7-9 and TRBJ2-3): DTGVSQNPRHKITKRGQNVTFRCDPISEHNRLYWYRQTLGQGPEFLTYFQNEAQLEKSRLLSDRFSAERPKGSFSTLEIQRTEQGDSAMYLCAYQASGGDTQYFGPGTRLTVL.

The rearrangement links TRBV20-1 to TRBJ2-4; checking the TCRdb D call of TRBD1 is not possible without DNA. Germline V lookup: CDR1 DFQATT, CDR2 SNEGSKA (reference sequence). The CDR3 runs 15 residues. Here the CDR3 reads CSARDGREAKNIQYF.

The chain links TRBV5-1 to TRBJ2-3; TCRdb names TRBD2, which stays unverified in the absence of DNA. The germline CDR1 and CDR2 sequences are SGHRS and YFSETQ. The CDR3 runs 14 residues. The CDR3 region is CASKLSSGIDTQYF.

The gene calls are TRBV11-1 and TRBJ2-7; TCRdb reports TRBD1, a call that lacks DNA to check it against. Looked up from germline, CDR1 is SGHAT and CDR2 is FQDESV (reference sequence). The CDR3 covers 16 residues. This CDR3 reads CASSLASASTPWEQYF.

CDR3 sequence: CSVEDLRETQYF. The chain recombines TRBV29-1 with TRBJ2-5. CDR1 and CDR2 (germline): SQVTM, ANQGSEA. The CDR3 runs to 12 residues.

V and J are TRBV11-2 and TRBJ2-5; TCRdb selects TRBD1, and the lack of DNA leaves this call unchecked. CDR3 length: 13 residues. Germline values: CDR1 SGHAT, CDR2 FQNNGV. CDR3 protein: CASSYPGGETQYF.

The CDR3 reads CASSRDRGNTEAFF. The chain links TRBV12-3 or TRBV12-4 to TRBJ1-1; TCRdb picks TRBD1, but there is no DNA to check that call. This CDR3 is 14 amino acids long.

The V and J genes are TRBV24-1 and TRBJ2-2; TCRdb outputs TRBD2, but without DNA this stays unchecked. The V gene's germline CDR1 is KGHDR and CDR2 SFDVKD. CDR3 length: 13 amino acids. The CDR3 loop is CATRGLESRELFF.